This TCR beta chain was documented in a study of blood T cells in healthy people across ages. Study-wide results and limits: Significant beta diversity loss was already apparent by age approximately 36, declining roughly linearly.

The use of a sample-barcoded 5' primer and a J-beta primer mix characterized a second PCR of roughly 6 to 12 cycles. MiXCR was run by TCRdb on the 5' RACE reads, yielding one entry per CDR3 protein. Among over a million distinct CDR3 sequences listed, 59% were seen once. V dropped 1 base and J dropped 2 bases, with 12 bases sitting between them. CDR1 and CDR2 from the germline V gene are MGHRA and YSYEKL. CDR3 length: 15 amino acids. In its sample, this clonotype was seen a few times. Its target is unknown. Material for sequencing was blood. This clonotype was obtained from a man aged 18 to 30 in good health. The chain joins TRBV4-1 to TRBJ2-7, with a possible D match to TRBD2 (6 bases). The CDR3 here is CASSQGRDFPYEQYF. The CDR3 nucleotides are TGCGCCAGCAGCCAAGGCAGGGACTTTCCCTACGAGCAGTACTTC.